Detailed here is one T cell receptor (beta chain). Its antigen remains unidentified. The source of the sample is a study of graft-versus-host responses after intestinal transplantation. Overall study: Among the recipients, all got anti-thymocyte globulin induction and then tacrolimus and steroids for roughly three years.

V gave up 3 bases and J gave up 4 bases, with 7 bases separating them. This CDR3 spans 12 amino acids. Per germline, CDR1 MDHEN and CDR2 SYDVKM. Produced via immunoSEQ multiplex PCR; TCRdb's table is partial and in-frame only. The table has 25,000 to 35,000 clones, about four fifths seen once. The sequencing used unstimulated CD8+ T cells sorted from spleen or lymph node cells, collected before intestinal transplant. The sequence came from a human donor who received an intestinal transplant. The chain links TRBV28 to TRBJ2-7; maybe TRBD2 (5 bases). The CDR3 loop is CASSLRVYEQYF. CDR3 nucleotides: TGTGCCAGCAGTTTGAGGGTGTACGAGCAGTACTTC.